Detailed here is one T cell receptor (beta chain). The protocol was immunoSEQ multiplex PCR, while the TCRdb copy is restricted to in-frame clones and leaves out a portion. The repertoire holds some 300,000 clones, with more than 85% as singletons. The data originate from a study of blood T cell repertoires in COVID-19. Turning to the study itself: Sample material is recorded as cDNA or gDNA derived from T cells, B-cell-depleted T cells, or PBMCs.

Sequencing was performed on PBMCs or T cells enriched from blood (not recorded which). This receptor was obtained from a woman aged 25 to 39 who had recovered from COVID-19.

CDR3 sequence (DNA): TGTGCCAGCAGCTCGGGGACTGTCCCAGATACGCAGTATTTT. Protein sequence: CASSSGTVPDTQYF. This chain connects TRBV11-2 to TRBJ2-3, with a tentative D call TRBD2 (6 bases). V lost 4 bases to trimming and J lost 4 bases, with 12 bases between them. The CDR3 has 14 amino acids. CDR1 and CDR2 from the germline V gene are SGHAT and FQNNGV.